The text below deals with one T cell receptor (beta chain). Authors' processing steps: Cell counts per sample came from amplifying reference gene primers. Here immunoSEQ multiplex PCR was the method, and the copy in TCRdb shows in-frame clones only, minus some. That table gives V, J and clone size, and the DNA gave D and trimming. The sample includes about 82,000 clones, 85% of them seen just once. V was trimmed by 0 bases and J by 0 bases, leaving 5 bases between them. Germline assignment: CDR1 SGDLS and CDR2 YYNGEE. The CDR3 spans 14 residues. The data stem from a study of blood T cell repertoires in COVID-19. Study details: T cells, B-cell-depleted T cells, or PBMCs supplied cDNA or gDNA.

The receptor's source is a man older than 75 with active or convalescent COVID-19. Material for sequencing was peripheral blood. The rearrangement uses TRBV9 and TRBJ2-3; D not certain. The CDR3 nucleotides read TGTGCCAGCAGCGTAGGCCAGAGCACAGATACGCAGTATTTT. Translated: CASSVGQSTDTQYF.